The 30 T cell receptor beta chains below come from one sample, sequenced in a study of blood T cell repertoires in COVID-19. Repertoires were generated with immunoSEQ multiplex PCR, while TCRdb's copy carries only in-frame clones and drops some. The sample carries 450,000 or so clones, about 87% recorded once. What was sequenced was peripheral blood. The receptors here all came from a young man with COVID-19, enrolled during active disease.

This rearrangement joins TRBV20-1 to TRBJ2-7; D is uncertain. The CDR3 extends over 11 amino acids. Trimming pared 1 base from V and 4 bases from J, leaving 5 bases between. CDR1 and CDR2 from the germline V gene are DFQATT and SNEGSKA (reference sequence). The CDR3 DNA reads TGCAGTGCTAGAGTCTTGTACGAGCAGTACTTC. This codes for CSARVLYEQYF.

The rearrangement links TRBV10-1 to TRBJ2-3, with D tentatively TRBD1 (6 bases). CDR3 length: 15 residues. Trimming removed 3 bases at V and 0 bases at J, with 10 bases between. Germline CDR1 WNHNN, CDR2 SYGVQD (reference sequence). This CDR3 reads CASSDPGESTDTQYF. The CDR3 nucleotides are TGCGCCAGCAGTGACCCAGGGGAAAGCACAGATACGCAGTATTTT.

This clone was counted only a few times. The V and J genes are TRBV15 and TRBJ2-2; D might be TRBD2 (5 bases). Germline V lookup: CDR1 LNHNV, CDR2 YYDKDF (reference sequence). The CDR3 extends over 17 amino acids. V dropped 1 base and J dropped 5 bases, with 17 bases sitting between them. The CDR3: CATSRVSGRLRTGELFF. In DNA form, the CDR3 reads TGTGCCACCAGCAGAGTCTCCGGGCGACTAAGGACCGGGGAGCTGTTTTTT.

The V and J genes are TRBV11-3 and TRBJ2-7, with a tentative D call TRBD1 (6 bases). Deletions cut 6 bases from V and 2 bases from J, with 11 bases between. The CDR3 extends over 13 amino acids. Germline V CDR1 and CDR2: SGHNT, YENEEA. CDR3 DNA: TGTGCCAGCAGAGAACAGGGTCCCTACGAGCAGTACTTC. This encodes CASREQGPYEQYF.

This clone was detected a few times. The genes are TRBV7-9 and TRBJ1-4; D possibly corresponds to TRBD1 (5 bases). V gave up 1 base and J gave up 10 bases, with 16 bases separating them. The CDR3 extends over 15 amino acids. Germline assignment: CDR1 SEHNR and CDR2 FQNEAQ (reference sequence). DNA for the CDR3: TGTGCCAGCAGCTTAGTCTCCCCAGGGTCCGGAAAACTGTTTTTT. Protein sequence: CASSLVSPGSGKLFF. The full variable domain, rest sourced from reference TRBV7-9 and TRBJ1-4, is DTGVSQNPRHKITKRGQNVTFRCDPISEHNRLYWYRQTLGQGPEFLTYFQNEAQLEKSRLLSDRFSAERPKGSFSTLEIQRTEQGDSAMYLCASSLVSPGSGKLFFGSGTQLSVL.

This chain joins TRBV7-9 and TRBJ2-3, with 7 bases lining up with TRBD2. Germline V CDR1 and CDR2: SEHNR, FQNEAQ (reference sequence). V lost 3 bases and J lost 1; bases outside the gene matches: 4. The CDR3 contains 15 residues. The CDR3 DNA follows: TGTGCCAGCAGCTTGGCGGGGGTCGGCACAGATACGCAGTATTTT. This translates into CASSLAGVGTDTQYF.

The CDR3 reads CASSPRRGPWTEAFF. Written as DNA, the CDR3 is TGTGCCAGCTCACCTCGCAGGGGCCCGTGGACTGAAGCTTTCTTT. The rearrangement uses TRBV18 and TRBJ1-1, with D possibly matching TRBD1 (6 bases). Germline CDR1 and CDR2: KGHSH and LQKENI. Trimming removed 3 bases from V and 5 bases from J, with 16 bases in between. This CDR3 spans 15 amino acids.

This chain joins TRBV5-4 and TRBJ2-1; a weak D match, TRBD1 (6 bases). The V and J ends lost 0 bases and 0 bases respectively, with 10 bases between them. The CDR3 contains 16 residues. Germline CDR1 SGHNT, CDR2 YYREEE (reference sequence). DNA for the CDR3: TGTGCCAGCAGCTTGGCTGGGGACACCTCCTACAATGAGCAGTTCTTC. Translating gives CASSLAGDTSYNEQFF.

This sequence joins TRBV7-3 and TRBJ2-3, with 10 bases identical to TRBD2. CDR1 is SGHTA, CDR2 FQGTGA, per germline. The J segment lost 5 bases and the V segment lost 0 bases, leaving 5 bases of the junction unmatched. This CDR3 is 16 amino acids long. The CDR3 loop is CASSLTGLAGEDTQYF. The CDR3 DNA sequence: TGTGCCAGCAGCTTAACAGGCCTAGCGGGAGAAGATACGCAGTATTTT.

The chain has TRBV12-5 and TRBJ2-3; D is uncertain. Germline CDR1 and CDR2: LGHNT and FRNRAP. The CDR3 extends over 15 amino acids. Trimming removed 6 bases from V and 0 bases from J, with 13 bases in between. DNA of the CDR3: TGTGCTAGTGGACTAATGGCGGCTAGCACAGATACGCAGTATTTT. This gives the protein CASGLMAASTDTQYF.

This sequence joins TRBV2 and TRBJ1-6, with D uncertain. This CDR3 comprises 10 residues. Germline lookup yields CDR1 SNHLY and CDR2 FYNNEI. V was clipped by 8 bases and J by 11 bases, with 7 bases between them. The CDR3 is CASGDPPLHF. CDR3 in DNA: TGTGCCAGCGGAGATCCACCCCTCCACTTT.

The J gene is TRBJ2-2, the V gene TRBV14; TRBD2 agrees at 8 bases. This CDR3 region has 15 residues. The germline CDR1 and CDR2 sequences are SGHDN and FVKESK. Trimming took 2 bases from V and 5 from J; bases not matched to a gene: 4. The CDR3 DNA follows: TGTGCCAGCAGCCAAAGCGGGGGTTGGACCGGGGAGCTGTTTTTT. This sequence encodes CASSQSGGWTGELFF.

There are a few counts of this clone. CDR3 nucleotide sequence: TGCGCCAGCAGGGAACAGGGAGAAGAGACCCAGTACTTC. It translates to CASREQGEETQYF. This chain joins TRBV5-1 and TRBJ2-5; possibly TRBD1 for D (6 bases). Looked up from germline, CDR1 is SGHRS and CDR2 is YFSETQ. The CDR3 is 13 residues long. V shed 5 bases and J shed 3 bases, with 11 bases lying between them.

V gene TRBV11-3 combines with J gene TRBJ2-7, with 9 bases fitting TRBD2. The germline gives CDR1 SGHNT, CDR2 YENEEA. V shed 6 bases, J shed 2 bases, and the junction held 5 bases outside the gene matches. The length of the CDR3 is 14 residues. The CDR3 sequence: CASSHSGGTYEQYF. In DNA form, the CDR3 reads TGTGCCAGCAGTCATAGCGGGGGAACCTACGAGCAGTACTTC.

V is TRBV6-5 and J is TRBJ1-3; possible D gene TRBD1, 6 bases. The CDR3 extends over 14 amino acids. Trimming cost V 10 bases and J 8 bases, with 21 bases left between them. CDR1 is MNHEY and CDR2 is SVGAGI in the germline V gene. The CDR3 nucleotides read TGTGCCACCAGATTCGGGACATCGTCGGACACCATATATTTT. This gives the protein CATRFGTSSDTIYF.

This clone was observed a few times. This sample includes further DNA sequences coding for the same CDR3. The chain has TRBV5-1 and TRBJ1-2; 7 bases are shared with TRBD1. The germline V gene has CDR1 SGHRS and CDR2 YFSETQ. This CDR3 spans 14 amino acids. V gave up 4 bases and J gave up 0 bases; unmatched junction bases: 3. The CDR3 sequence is CASSLGTANYGYTF. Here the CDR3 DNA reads TGCGCCAGCAGCCTCGGGACAGCTAACTATGGCTACACCTTC.

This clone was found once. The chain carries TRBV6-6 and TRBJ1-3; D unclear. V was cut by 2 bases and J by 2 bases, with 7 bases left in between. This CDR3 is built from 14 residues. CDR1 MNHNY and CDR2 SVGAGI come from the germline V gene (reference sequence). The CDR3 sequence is CASSYPDPGNTIYF. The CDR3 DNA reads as TGTGCCAGCAGTTACCCAGATCCTGGAAACACCATATATTTT.

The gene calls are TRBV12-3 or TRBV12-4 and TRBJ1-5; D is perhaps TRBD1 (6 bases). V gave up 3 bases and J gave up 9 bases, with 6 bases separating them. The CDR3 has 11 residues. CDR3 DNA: TGTGCCAGCAGTTTCAGGGGGCCCCAGCATTTT. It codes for CASSFRGPQHF.

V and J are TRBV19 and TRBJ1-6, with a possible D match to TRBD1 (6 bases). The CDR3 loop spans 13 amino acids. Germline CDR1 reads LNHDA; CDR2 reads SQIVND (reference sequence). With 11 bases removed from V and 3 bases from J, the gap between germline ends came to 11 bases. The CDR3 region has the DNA TGTGCCTGCGGACAGTTCTATAATTCACCCCTCCACTTT. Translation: CACGQFYNSPLHF.

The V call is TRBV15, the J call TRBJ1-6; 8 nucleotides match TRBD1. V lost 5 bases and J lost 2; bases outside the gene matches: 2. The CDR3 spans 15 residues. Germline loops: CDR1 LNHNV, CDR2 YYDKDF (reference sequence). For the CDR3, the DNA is TGTGCCACCAGCTGGACAGGGACCTATAATTCACCCCTCCACTTT. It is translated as CATSWTGTYNSPLHF. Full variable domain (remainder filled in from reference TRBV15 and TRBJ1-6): DAMVIQNPRYQVTQFGKPVTLSCSQTLNHNVMYWYQQKSSQAPKLLFHYYDKDFNNEADTPDNFQSRRPNTSFCFLDIRSPGLGDTAMYLCATSWTGTYNSPLHFGNGTRLTVT.

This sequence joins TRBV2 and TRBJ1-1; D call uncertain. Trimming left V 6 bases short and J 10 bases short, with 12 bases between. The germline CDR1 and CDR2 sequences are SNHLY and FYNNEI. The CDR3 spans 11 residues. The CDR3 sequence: CASSRGSGAFF. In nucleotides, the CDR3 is TGTGCCAGCAGCCGGGGTTCAGGAGCTTTCTTT.

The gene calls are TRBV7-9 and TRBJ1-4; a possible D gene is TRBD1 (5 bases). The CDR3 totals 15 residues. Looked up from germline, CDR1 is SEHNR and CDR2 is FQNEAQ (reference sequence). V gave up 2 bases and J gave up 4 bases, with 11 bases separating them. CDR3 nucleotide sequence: TGTGCCAGCAGCTTATATACAGGCAGTAATGAAAAACTGTTTTTT. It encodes CASSLYTGSNEKLFF.

The CDR3: CASSEMRNQPQHF. CDR3 nucleotides: TGTGCCAGCAGTGAAATGCGTAATCAGCCCCAGCATTTT. This chain joins TRBV6-1 and TRBJ1-5; D remains ambiguous. The length of the CDR3 is 13 residues. Trimming left V 2 bases short and J 4 bases short, with 6 bases between. The germline V gene encodes CDR1 MNHNS and CDR2 SASEGT.

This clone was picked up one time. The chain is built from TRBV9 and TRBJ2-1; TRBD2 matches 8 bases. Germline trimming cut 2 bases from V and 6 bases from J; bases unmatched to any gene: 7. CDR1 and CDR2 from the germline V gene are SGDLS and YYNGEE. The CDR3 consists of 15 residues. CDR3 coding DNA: TGTGCCAGCAGCGTTAGCGGGACGGGACTCAATGAGCAGTTCTTC. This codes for CASSVSGTGLNEQFF. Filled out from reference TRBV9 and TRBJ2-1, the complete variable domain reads DSGVTQTPKHLITATGQRVTLRCSPRSGDLSVYWYQQSLDQGLQFLIQYYNGEERAKGNILERFSAQQFPDLHSELNLSSLELGDSALYFCASSVSGTGLNEQFFGPGTRLTVL.

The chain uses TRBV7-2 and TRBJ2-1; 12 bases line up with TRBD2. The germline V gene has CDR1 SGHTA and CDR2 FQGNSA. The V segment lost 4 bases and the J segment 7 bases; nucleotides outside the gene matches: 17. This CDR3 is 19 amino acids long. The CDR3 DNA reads TGTGCCAGCAGCTCTCCGGGACTAGCGGGCCACTCCCCAGGAAATGAGCAGTTCTTC. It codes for CASSSPGLAGHSPGNEQFF.

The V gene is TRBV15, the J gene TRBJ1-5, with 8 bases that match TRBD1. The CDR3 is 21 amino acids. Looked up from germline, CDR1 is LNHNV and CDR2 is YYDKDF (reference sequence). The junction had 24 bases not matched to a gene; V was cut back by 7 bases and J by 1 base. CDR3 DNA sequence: TGTGCCACCATCATAGACTCCCGGGACAGGCCCGATATCAGGAGCAATCAGCCCCAGCATTTT. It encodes CATIIDSRDRPDIRSNQPQHF.

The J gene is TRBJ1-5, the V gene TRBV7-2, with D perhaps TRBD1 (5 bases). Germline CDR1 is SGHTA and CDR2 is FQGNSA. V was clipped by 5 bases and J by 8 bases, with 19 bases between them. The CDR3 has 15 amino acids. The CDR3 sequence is CASSIQGPYREPQHF. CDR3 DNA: TGTGCCAGCAGCATTCAGGGCCCCTATAGGGAGCCCCAGCATTTT.

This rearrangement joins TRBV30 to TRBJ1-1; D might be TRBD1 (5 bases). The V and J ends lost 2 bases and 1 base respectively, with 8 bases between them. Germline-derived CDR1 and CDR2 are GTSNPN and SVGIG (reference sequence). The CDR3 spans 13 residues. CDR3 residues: CAWSPDTNTEAFF. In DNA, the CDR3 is TGTGCCTGGAGTCCGGACACGAACACTGAAGCTTTCTTT.

The chain's CDR3 is CAWSPGVGLAGVEQYF. The CDR3 DNA follows: TGTGCCTGGAGCCCAGGGGTGGGACTAGCGGGAGTCGAGCAGTACTTC. The V gene is TRBV30, the J gene TRBJ2-7; 14 nucleotides align to TRBD2. The CDR3 length is 16 residues. Germline loops: CDR1 GTSNPN, CDR2 SVGIG (reference sequence). J lost 6 bases, V lost 3 bases, and 10 bases had no gene match.

CDR3 sequence (DNA): TGTGCCAGCTCATCGCAGACTAGCGGGCCCTCCTACAATGAGCAGTTCTTC. Amino acids: CASSSQTSGPSYNEQFF. V gene TRBV18 combines with J gene TRBJ2-1; 10 bases line up with TRBD2. The J segment lost 0 bases and the V segment lost 5 bases, leaving 7 bases of the junction unmatched. This CDR3 has 17 amino acids. Germline V lookup: CDR1 KGHSH, CDR2 LQKENI.